This T cell receptor (beta chain) was sequenced for a study of blood T cell repertoires in COVID-19. In the source study's methods: Amplification from reference gene primers served as the basis for estimated nucleated cell counts. Method: immunoSEQ multiplex PCR; TCRdb's copy keeps in-frame clones and lacks some. For V, J and clone size, that table is used; D and trimming come from the DNA. The sample has about 350,000 clones, 88% seen once. Germline CDR1 LNHDA, CDR2 SQIVND (reference sequence). CDR3 size: 17 residues. V dropped 2 bases and J dropped 11; count of bases not matched to a gene: 18. The rearrangement uses TRBV19 and TRBJ1-1; 9 bases are a match to TRBD1. The material sequenced was peripheral blood. The receptor comes from a woman aged 70-85 years with COVID-19, enrolled during active disease. The CDR3, as DNA: TGTGCCAGTAGTATACATACCCTTCCACAGGGGGCCCGAGGGGCTTTCTTT. It translates to CASSIHTLPQGARGAFF.